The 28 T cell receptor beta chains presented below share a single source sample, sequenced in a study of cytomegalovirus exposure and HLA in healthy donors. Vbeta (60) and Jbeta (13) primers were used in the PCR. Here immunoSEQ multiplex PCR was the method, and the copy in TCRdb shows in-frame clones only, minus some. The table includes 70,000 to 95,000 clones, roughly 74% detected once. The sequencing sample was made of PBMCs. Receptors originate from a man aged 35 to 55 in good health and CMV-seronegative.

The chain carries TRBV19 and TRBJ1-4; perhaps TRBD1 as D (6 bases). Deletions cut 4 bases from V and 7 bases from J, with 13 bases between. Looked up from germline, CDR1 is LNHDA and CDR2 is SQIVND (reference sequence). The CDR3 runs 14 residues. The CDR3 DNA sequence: TGTGCCAGTAGTAACAGGGAGAGGGGTGAAAAACTGTTTTTT. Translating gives CASSNRERGEKLFF.

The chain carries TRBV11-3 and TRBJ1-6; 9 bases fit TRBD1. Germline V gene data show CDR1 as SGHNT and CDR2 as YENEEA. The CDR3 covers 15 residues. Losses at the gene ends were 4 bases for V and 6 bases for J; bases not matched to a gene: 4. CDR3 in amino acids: CASSSLTGGNSPLHF. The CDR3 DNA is TGTGCCAGCAGCTCATTGACAGGGGGTAATTCACCCCTCCACTTT.

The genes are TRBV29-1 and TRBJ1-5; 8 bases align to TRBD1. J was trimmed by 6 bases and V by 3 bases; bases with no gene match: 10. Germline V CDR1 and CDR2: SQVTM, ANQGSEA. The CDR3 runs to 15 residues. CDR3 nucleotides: TGCAGCGTTGAGACGGTCAGGGGGCCGGGTCAGCCCCAGCATTTT. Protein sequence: CSVETVRGPGQPQHF.

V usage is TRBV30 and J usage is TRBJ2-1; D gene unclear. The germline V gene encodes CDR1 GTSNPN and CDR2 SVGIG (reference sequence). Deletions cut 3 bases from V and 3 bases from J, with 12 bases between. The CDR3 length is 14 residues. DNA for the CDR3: TGTGCCTGGAGCGCGGTACCGAACTACAATGAGCAGTTCTTC. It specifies CAWSAVPNYNEQFF.

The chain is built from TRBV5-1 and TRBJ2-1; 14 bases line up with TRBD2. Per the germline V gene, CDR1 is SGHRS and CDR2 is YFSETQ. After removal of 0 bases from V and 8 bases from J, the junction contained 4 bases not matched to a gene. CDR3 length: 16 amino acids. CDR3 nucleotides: TGCGCCAGCAGCTTGGAGGGACTAGCGGGAGCCTATGAGCAGTTCTTC. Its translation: CASSLEGLAGAYEQFF. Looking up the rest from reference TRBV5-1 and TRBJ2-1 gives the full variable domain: KAGVTQTPRYLIKTRGQQVTLSCSPISGHRSVSWYQQTPGQGLQFLFEYFSETQRNKGNFPGRFSGRQFSNSRSEMNVSTLELGDSALYLCASSLEGLAGAYEQFFGPGTRLTVL.

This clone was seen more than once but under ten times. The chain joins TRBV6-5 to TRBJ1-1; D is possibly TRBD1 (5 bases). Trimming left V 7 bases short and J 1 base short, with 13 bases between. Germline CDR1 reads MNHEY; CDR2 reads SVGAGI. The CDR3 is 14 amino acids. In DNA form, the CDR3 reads TGTGCCAGCAATAAAGGAGGGGCGAACACTGAAGCTTTCTTT. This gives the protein CASNKGGANTEAFF.

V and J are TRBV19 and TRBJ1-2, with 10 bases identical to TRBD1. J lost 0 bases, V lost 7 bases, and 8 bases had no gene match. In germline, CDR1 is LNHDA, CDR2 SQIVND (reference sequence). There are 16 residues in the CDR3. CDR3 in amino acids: CASTMDRGFSNYGYTF. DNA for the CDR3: TGTGCCAGTACCATGGACAGGGGGTTCTCTAACTATGGCTACACCTTC. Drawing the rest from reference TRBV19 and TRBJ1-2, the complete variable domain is DGGITQSPKYLFRKEGQNVTLSCEQNLNHDAMYWYRQDPGQGLRLIYYSQIVNDFQKGDIAEGYSVSREKKESFPLTVTSAQKNPTAFYLCASTMDRGFSNYGYTFGSGTRLTVV.

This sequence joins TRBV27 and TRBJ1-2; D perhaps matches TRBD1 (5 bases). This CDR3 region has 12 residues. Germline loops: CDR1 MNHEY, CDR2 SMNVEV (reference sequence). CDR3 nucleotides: TGTGCTTCATCCGGGGGGAACTATGGCTACACCTTC. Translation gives CASSGGNYGYTF.

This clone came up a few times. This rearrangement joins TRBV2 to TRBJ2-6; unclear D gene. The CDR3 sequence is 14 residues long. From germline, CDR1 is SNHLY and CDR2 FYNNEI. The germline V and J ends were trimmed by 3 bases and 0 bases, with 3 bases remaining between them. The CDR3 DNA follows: TGTGCCAGCAGTGAGAGCTCTGGGGCCAACGTCCTGACTTTC. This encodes CASSESSGANVLTF. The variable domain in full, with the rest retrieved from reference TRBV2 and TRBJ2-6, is EPEVTQTPSHQVTQMGQEVILRCVPISNHLYFYWYRQILGQKVEFLVSFYNNEISEKSEIFDDQFSVERPDGSNFTLKIRSTKLEDSAMYFCASSESSGANVLTFGAGSRLTVL.

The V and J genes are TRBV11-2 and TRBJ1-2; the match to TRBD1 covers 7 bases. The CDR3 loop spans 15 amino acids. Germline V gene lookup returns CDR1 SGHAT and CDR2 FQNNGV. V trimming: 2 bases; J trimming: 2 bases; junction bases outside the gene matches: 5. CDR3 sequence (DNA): TGTGCCAGCAGCTTAAATTGGGACAGCAACTATGGCTACACCTTC. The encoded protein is CASSLNWDSNYGYTF. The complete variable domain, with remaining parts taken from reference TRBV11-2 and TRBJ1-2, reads EAGVAQSPRYKIIEKRQSVAFWCNPISGHATLYWYQQILGQGPKLLIQFQNNGVVDDSQLPKDRFSAERLKGVDSTLKIQPAKLEDSAVYLCASSLNWDSNYGYTFGSGTRLTVV.

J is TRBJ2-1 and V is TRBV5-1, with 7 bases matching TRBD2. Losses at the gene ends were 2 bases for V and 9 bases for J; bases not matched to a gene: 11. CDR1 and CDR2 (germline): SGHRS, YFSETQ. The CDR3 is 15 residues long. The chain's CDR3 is CASSFSGTMTGEQFF. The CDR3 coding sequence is TGCGCCAGCAGCTTTTCCGGGACTATGACGGGTGAGCAGTTCTTC.

The CDR3 DNA follows: TGCAGCGCCAGACAAGTCCCCGAGGCTTTCTTT. Encoded protein: CSARQVPEAFF. V and J are TRBV29-1 and TRBJ1-1; no clear D gene. Deletions cut 7 bases from V and 11 bases from J, with 17 bases between. Germline V lookup: CDR1 SQVTM, CDR2 ANQGSEA. The CDR3 consists of 11 residues.

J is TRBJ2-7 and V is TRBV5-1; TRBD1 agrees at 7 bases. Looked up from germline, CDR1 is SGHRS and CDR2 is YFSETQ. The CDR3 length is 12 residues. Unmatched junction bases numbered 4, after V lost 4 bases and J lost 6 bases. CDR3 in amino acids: CASSISGGEQYF. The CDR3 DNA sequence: TGCGCCAGCAGCATATCAGGGGGCGAGCAGTACTTC.

DNA for the CDR3: TGTGCCAGCAGCTTTTATCCTTCTAGCGGGAAGCCTACAGATACGCAGTATTTT. The encoded protein is CASSFYPSSGKPTDTQYF. The chain employs TRBV5-4 and TRBJ2-3; 9 nucleotides agree with TRBD2. Germline V gene lookup returns CDR1 SGHNT and CDR2 YYREEE (reference sequence). The V segment lost 2 bases and the J segment 3 bases; nucleotides outside the gene matches: 13. The CDR3 covers 18 residues.

In DNA form, the CDR3 reads TGTGCCAGCGAGGGGAGGTTCACTGAAGCTTTCTTT. Its translation is CASEGRFTEAFF. This chain connects TRBV2 to TRBJ1-1, with D maybe TRBD1 (5 bases). Germline CDR1 reads SNHLY; CDR2 reads FYNNEI. The CDR3 runs 12 residues. V was shortened by 8 bases and J by 4 bases, with 11 bases between the two germline ends. Combining the CDR3 with reference TRBV2 and TRBJ1-1 gives the whole variable domain EPEVTQTPSHQVTQMGQEVILRCVPISNHLYFYWYRQILGQKVEFLVSFYNNEISEKSEIFDDQFSVERPDGSNFTLKIRSTKLEDSAMYFCASEGRFTEAFFGQGTRLTVV.

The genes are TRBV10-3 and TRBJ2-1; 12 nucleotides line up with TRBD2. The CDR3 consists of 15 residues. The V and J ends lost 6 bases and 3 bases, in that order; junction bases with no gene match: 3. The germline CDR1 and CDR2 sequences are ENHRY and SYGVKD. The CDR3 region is CAIRSLAGGYNEQFF. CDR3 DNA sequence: TGTGCCATCAGATCACTAGCGGGGGGCTACAATGAGCAGTTCTTC.

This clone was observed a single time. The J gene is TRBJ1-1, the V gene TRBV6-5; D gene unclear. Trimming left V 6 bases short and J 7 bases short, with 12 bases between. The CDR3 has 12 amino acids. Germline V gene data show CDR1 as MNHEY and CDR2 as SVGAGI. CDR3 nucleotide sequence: TGTGCCAGCAGGGAGGGTGTGGGTGAAGCTTTCTTT. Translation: CASREGVGEAFF.

For the CDR3, the DNA is TGTGCCAGCAGTTTGGACAGGAGTCGTGAGCAGTACTTC. It is translated as CASSLDRSREQYF. This rearrangement joins TRBV2 to TRBJ2-7; 7 nucleotides line up with TRBD1. This CDR3 is 13 amino acids long. Germline V gives CDR1 SNHLY, CDR2 FYNNEI. Unmatched junction bases numbered 8, after V lost 5 bases and J lost 7 bases. Full variable domain (missing parts from reference TRBV2 and TRBJ2-7): EPEVTQTPSHQVTQMGQEVILRCVPISNHLYFYWYRQILGQKVEFLVSFYNNEISEKSEIFDDQFSVERPDGSNFTLKIRSTKLEDSAMYFCASSLDRSREQYFGPGTRLTVT.

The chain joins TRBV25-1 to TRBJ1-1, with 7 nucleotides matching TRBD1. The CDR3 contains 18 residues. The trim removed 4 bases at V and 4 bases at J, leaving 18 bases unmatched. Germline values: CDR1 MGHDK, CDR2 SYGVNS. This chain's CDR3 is CASSGGVVGGGAITEAFF. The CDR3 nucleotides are TGTGCCAGCAGTGGAGGGGTAGTTGGAGGGGGCGCGATCACTGAAGCTTTCTTT. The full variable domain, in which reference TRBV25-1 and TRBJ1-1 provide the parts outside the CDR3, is EADIYQTPRYLVIGTGKKITLECSQTMGHDKMYWYQQDPGMELHLIHYSYGVNSTEKGDLSSESTVSRIRTEHFPLTLESARPSHTSQYLCASSGGVVGGGAITEAFFGQGTRLTVV.

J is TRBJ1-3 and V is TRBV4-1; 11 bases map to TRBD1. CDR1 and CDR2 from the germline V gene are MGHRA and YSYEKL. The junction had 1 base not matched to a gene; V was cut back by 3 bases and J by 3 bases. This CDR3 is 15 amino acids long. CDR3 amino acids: CASSQGQGGGNTIYF. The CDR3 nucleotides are TGCGCCAGCAGCCAGGGACAGGGGGGTGGAAACACCATATATTTT.

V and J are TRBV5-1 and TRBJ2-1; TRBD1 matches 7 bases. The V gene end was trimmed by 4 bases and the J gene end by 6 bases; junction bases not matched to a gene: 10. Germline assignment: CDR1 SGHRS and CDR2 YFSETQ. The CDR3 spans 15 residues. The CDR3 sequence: CASSPGTVLGNEQFF. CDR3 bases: TGCGCCAGCAGCCCCGGGACAGTTTTGGGCAATGAGCAGTTCTTC. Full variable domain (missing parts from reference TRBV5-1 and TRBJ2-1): KAGVTQTPRYLIKTRGQQVTLSCSPISGHRSVSWYQQTPGQGLQFLFEYFSETQRNKGNFPGRFSGRQFSNSRSEMNVSTLELGDSALYLCASSPGTVLGNEQFFGPGTRLTVL.

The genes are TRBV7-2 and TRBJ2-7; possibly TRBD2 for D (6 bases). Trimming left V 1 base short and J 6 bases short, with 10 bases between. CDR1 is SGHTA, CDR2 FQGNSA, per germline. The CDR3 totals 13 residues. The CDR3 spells CASSLGRGREQYF. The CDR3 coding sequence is TGTGCCAGCAGCTTAGGGAGGGGACGCGAGCAGTACTTC.

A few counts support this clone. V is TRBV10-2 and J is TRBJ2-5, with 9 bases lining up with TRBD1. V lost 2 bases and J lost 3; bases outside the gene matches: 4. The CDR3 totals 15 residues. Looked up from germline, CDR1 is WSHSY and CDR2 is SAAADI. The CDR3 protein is CASSEPWTGEETQYF. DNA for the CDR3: TGCGCCAGCAGTGAGCCTTGGACAGGGGAAGAGACCCAGTACTTC.

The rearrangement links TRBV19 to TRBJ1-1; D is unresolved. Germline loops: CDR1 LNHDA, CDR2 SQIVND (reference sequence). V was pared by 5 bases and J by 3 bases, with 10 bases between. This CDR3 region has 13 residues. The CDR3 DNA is TGTGCCAGTAGTGGGCAGCCCCACACTGAAGCTTTCTTT. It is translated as CASSGQPHTEAFF. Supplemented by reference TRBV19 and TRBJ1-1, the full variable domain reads DGGITQSPKYLFRKEGQNVTLSCEQNLNHDAMYWYRQDPGQGLRLIYYSQIVNDFQKGDIAEGYSVSREKKESFPLTVTSAQKNPTAFYLCASSGQPHTEAFFGQGTRLTVV.

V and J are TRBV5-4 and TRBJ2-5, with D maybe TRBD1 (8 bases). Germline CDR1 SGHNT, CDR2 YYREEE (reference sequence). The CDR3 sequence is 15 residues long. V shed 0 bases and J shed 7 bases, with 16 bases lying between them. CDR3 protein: CASSLAGQGGGTQYF. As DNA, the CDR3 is TGTGCCAGCAGCTTGGCAGGACAGGGAGGGGGGACCCAGTACTTC.

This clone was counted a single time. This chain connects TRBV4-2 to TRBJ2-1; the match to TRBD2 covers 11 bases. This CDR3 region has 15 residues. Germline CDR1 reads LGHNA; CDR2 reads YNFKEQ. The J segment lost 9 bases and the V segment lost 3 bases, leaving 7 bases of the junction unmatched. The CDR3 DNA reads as TGTGCCAGCAGCCAGCTAGCGGGAGGTGGCGGTGAGCAGTTCTTC. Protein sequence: CASSQLAGGGGEQFF.

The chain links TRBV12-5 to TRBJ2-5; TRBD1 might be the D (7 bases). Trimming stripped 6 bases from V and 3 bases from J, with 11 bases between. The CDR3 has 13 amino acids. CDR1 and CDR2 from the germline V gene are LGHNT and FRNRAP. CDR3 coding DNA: TGTGCTAGTGGGCGGGACAGTGAAGAGACCCAGTACTTC. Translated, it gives CASGRDSEETQYF.

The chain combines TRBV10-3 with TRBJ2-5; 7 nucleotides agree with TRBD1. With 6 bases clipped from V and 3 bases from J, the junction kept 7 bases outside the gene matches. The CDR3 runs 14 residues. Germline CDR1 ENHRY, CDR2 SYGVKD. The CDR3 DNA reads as TGTGCCATCAGCGATGCTACAGGGGAAGAGACCCAGTACTTC. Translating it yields CAISDATGEETQYF.